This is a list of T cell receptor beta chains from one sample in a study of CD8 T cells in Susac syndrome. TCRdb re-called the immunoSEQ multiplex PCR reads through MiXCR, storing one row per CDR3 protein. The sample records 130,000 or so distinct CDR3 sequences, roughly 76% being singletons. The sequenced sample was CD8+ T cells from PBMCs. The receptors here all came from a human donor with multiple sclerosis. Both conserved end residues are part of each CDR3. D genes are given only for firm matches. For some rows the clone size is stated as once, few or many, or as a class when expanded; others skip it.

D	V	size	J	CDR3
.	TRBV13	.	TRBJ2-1	CASSPEGSFVNEQFF
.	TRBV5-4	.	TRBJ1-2	CASSLGSPNYGYTF
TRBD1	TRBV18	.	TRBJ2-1	CASSPARGSSYNEQFF
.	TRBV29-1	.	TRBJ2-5	CSVEDGQQETQYF
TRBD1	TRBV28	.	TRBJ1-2	CASSLNRDRVGYGYTF
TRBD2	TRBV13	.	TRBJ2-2	CASSPTLLAGGTGELFF
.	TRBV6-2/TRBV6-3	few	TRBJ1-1	CASTRGGTEAFF
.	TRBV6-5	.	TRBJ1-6	CASSYDRYAVNSPLHF
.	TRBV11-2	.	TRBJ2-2	CASSRPLKPGELFF
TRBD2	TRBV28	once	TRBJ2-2	CASSLSPGGDGELFF
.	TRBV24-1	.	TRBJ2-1	CATSPRGDSNEQFF
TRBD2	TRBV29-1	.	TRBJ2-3	CSVGRTSGRTDTQYF
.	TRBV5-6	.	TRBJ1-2	CASSLMMDSSYGYTF
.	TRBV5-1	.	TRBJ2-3	CASSWEGHHMGDTQYF
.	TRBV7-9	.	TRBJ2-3	CASSLDGVSDTQYF
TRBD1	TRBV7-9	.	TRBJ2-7	CASSLAQDRGSYEQYF
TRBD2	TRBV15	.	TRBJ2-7	CATSANLLQGGVYEQYF
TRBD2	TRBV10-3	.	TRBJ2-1	CAISRGLGLAGVEQFF
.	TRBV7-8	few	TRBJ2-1	CASSPPGMDEQFF
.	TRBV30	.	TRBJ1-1	CAWSPTLNTEAFF
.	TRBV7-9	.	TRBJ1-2	CASSSDIGGYTF
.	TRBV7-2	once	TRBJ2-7	CASSPLPAHEQYF
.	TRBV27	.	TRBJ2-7	CASSLSEPQGFSYEQYF
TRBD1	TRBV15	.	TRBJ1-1	CATKKGTGEAFF
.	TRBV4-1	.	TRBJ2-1	CASSVTSWGDEQFF
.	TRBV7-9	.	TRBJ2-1	CASSSGVISYNEQFF
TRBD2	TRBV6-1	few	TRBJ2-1	CASNVAGGLDEQFF
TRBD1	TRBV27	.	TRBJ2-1	CASWTGTVNEQFF
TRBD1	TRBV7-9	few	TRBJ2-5	CASSLATGGLETQYF